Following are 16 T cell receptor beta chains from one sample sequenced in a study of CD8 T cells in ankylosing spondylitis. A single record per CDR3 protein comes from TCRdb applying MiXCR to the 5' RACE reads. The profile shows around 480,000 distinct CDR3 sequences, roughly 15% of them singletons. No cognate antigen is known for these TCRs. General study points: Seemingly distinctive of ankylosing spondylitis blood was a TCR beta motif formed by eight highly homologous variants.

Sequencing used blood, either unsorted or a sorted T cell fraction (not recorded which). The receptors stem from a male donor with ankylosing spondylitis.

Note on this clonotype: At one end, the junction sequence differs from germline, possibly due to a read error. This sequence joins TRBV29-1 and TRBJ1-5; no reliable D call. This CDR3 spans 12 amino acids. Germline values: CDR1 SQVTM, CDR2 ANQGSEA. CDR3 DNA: TGCAGTGTTGGAGGGAGCAATCAGCCCCAGCATTTT. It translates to CSVGGSNQPQHF. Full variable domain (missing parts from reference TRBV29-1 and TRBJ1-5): SAVISQKPSRDICQRGTSLTIQCQVDSQVTMMFWYRQQPGQSLTLIATANQGSEATYESGFVIDKFPISRPNLTFSTLTVSNMSPEDSSIYLCSVGGSNQPQHFGDGTRLSIL.

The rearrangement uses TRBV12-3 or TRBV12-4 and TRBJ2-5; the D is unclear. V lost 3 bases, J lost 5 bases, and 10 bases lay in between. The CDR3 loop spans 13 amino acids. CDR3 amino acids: CASSLGFLETQYF. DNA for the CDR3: TGTGCCAGCAGTTTGGGATTTCTGGAGACCCAGTACTTC.

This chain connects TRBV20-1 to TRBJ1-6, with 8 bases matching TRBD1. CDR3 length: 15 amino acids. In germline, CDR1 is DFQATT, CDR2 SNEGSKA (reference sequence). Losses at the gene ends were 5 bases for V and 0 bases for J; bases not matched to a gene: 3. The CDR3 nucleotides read TGCAGTGCTCTGGACAGGGCCTCCTATAATTCACCCCTCCACTTT. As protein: CSALDRASYNSPLHF.

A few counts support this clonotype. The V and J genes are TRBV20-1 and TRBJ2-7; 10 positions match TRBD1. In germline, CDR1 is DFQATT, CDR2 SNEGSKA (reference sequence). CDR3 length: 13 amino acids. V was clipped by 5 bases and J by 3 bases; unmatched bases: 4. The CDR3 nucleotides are TGCAGTGCTTTCCGGACAGGGGGCTACGAGCAGTACTTC. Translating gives CSAFRTGGYEQYF.

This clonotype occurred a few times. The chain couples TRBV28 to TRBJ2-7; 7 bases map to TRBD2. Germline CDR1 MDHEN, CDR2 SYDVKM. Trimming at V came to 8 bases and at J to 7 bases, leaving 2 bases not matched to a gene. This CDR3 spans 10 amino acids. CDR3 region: CASGGGEQYF. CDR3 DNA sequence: TGTGCCAGCGGCGGGGGAGAGCAGTACTTC.

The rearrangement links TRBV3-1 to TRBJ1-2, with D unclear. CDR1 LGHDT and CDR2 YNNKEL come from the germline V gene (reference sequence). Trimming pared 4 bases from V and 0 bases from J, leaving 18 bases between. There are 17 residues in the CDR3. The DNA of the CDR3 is TGTGCCAGCAGCCCGATTGCTCCGACTCAAGCTAACTATGGCTACACCTTC. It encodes CASSPIAPTQANYGYTF.

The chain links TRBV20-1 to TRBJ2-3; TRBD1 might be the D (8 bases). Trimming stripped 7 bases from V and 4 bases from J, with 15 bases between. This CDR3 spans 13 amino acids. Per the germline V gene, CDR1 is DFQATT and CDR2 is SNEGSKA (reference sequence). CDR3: CSVRTGRADTQYF. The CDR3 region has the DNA TGCAGTGTCCGGACAGGGAGGGCAGATACGCAGTATTTT.

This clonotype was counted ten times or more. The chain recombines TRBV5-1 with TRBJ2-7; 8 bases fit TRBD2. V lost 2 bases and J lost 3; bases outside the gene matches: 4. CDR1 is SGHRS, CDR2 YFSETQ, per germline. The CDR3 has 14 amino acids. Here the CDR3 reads CASSLVSGSYEQYF. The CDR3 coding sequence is TGCGCCAGCAGCTTAGTAAGCGGGAGCTACGAGCAGTACTTC. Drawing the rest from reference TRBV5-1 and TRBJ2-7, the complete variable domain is KAGVTQTPRYLIKTRGQQVTLSCSPISGHRSVSWYQQTPGQGLQFLFEYFSETQRNKGNFPGRFSGRQFSNSRSEMNVSTLELGDSALYLCASSLVSGSYEQYFGPGTRLTVT.

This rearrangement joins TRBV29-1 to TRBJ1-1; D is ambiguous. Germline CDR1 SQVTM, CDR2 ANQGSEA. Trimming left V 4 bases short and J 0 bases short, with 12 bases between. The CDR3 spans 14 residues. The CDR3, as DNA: TGCAGCGTTGCAACACAAGCGATGAACACTGAAGCTTTCTTT. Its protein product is CSVATQAMNTEAFF.

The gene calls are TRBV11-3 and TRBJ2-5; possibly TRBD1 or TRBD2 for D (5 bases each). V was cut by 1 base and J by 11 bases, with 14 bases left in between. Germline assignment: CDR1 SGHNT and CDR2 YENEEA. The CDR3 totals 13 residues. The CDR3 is CASSLVVQGPQYF. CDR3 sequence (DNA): TGTGCCAGCAGCTTAGTCGTCCAGGGACCTCAGTACTTC.

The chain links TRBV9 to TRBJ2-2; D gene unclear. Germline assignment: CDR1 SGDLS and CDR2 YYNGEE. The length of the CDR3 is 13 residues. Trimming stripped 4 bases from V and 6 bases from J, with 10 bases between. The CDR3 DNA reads TGTGCCAGCAGCACCCGGAGCTCCGGGGAGCTGTTTTTT. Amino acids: CASSTRSSGELFF.

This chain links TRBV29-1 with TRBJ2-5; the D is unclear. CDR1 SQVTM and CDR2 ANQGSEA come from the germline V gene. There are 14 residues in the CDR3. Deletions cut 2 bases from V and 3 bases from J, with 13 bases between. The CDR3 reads CSVETTLLEETQYF. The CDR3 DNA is TGCAGCGTTGAAACTACCCTGTTGGAAGAGACCCAGTACTTC.

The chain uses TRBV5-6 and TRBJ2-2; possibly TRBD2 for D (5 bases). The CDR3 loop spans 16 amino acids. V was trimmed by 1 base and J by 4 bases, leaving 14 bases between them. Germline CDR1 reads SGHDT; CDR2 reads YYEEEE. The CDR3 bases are TGTGCCAGCAGCTTGTTCCCCGGGATGGGCACCGGGGAGCTGTTTTTT. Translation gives CASSLFPGMGTGELFF.

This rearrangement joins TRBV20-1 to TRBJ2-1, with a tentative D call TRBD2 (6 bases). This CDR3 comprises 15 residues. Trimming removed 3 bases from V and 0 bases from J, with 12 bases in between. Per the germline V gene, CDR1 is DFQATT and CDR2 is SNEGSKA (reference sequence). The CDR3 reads CSARGGKSSYNEQFF. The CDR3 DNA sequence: TGCAGTGCTAGGGGCGGGAAAAGCTCCTACAATGAGCAGTTCTTC.

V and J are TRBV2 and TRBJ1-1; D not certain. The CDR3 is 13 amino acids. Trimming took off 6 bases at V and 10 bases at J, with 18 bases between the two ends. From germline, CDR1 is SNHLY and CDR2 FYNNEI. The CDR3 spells CASRASSSAPAFF. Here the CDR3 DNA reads TGTGCCAGCAGGGCCTCCTCGTCGGCCCCAGCTTTCTTT.

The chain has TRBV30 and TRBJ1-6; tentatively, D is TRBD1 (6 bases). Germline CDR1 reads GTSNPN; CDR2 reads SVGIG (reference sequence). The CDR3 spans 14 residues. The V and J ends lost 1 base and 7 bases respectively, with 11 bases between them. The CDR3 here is CAWSAGRGNSPLHF. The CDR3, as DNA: TGTGCCTGGAGTGCCGGCAGGGGAAATTCACCCCTCCACTTT. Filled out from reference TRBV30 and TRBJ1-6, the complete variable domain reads SQTIHQWPATLVQPVGSPLSLECTVEGTSNPNLYWYRQAAGRGLQLLFYSVGIGQISSEVPQNLSASRPQDRQFILSSKKLLLSDSGFYLCAWSAGRGNSPLHFGNGTRLTVT.